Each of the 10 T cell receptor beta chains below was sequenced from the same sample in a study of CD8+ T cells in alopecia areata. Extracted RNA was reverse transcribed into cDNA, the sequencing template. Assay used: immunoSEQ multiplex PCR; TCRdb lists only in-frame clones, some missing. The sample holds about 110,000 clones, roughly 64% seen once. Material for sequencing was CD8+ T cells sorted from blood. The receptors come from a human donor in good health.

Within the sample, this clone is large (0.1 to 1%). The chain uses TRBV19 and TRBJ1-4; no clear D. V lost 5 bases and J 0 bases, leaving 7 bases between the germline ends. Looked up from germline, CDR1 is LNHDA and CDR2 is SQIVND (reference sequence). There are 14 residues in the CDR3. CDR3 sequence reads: CASSDKTTNEKLFF. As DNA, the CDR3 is TGTGCCAGTAGTGACAAGACAACTAATGAAAAACTGTTTTTT.

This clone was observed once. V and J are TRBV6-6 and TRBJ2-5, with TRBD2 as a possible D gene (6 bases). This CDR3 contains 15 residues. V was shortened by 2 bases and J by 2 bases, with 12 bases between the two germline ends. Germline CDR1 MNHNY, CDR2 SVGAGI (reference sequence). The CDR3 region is CASSYPEGPQETQYF. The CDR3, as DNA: TGTGCCAGCAGTTACCCGGAGGGGCCACAAGAGACCCAGTACTTC.

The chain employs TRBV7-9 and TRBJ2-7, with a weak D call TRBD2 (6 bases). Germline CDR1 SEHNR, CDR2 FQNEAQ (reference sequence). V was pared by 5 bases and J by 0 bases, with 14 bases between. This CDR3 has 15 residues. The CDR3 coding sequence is TGTGCCAGCAGCCTAGGGACTTTGAGCTCCTACGAGCAGTACTTC. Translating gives CASSLGTLSSYEQYF. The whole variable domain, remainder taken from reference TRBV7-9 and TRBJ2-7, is DTGVSQNPRHKITKRGQNVTFRCDPISEHNRLYWYRQTLGQGPEFLTYFQNEAQLEKSRLLSDRFSAERPKGSFSTLEIQRTEQGDSAMYLCASSLGTLSSYEQYFGPGTRLTVT.

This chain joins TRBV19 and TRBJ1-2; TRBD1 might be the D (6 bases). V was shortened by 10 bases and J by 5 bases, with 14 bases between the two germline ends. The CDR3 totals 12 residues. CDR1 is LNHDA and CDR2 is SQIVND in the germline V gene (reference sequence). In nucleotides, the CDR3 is TGTGCCACCATTACAGGGATATATGGCTACACCTTC. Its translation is CATITGIYGYTF.

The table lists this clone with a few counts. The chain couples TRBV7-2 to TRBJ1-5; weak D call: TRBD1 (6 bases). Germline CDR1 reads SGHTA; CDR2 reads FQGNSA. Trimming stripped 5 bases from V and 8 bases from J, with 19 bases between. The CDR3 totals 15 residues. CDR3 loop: CASSLRGLSIEPQHF. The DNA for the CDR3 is TGTGCCAGCAGCCTTAGGGGGTTGTCCATTGAGCCCCAGCATTTT.

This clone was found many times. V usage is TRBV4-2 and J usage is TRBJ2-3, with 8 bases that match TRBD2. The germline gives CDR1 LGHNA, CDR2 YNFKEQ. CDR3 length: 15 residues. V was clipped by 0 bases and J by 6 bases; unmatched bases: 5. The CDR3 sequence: CASSQDRGGQDTQYF. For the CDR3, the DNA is TGTGCCAGCAGCCAAGATCGGGGGGGTCAGGATACGCAGTATTTT.

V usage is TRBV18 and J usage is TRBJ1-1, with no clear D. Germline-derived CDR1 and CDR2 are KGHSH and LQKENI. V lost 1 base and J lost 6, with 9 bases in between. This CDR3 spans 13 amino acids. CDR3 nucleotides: TGTGCCAGCTCACCACTCCGAAGGGCTGAAGCTTTCTTT. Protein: CASSPLRRAEAFF.

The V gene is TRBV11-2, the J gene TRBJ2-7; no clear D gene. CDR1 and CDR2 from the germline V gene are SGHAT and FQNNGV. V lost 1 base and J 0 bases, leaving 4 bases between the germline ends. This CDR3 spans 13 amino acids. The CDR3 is CASSLGSSYEQYF. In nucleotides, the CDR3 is TGTGCCAGCAGCTTAGGAAGCTCCTACGAGCAGTACTTC.

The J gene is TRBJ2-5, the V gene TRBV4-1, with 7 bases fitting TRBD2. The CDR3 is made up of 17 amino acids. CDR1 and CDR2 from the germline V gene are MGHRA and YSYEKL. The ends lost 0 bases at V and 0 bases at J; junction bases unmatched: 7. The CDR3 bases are TGCGCCAGCAGCCAAGATGGGCTAGCGGAGTACCAAGAGACCCAGTACTTC. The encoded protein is CASSQDGLAEYQETQYF.

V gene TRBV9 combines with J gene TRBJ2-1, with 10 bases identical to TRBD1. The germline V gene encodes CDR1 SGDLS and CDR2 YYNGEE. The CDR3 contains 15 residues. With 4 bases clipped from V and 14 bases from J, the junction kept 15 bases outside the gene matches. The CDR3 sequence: CASSTSGDRGIVEFF. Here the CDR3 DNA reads TGTGCCAGCAGCACATCCGGGGACAGGGGTATAGTGGAGTTCTTC.